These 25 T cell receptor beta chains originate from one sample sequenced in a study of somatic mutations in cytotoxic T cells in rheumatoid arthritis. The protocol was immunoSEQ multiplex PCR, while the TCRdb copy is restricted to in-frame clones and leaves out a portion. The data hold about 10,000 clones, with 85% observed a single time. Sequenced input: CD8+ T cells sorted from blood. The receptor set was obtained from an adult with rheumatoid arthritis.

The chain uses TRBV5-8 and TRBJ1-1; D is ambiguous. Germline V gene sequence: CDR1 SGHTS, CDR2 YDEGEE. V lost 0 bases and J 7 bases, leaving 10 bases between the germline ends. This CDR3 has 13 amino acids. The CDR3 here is CASSLERGDEAFF. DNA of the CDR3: TGTGCCAGCAGCTTGGAACGGGGAGATGAAGCTTTCTTT.

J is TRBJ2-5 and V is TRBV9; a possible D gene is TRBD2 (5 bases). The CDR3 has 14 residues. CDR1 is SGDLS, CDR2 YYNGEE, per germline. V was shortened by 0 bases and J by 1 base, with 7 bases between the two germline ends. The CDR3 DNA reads TGTGCCAGCAGCGTAGCGGGAACCCAAGAGACCCAGTACTTC. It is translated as CASSVAGTQETQYF.

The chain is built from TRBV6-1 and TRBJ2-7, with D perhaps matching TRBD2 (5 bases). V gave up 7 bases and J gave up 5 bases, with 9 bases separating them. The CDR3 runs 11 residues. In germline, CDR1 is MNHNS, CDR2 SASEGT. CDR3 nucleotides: TGTGCCAGCAACCGGGGTAACGAGCAGTACTTC. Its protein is CASNRGNEQYF.

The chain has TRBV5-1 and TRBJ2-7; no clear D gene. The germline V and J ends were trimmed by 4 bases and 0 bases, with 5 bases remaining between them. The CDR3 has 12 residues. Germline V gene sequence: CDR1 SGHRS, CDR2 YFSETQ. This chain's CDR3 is CASSPSSYEQYF. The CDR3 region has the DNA TGCGCCAGCAGCCCTAGCTCCTACGAGCAGTACTTC.

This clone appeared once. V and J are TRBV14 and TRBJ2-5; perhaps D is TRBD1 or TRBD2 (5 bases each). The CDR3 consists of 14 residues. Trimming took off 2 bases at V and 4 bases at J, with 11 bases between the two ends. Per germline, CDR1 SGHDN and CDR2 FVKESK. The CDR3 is CASSQISGRETQYF. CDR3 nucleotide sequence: TGTGCCAGCAGCCAAATTTCGGGGCGAGAGACCCAGTACTTC.

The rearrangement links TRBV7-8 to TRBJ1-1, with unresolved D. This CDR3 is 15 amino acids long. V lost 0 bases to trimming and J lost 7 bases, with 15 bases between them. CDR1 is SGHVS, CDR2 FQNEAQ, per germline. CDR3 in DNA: TGTGCCAGCAGCTTAGCGAGGGAGCGTCTACATGAAGCTTTCTTT. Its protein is CASSLARERLHEAFF.

The CDR3: CASILGNTEAFF. The CDR3 DNA follows: TGTGCCAGCATCCTAGGAAACACTGAAGCTTTCTTT. This chain connects TRBV7-9 to TRBJ1-1, with unresolved D. Germline CDR1 is SEHNR and CDR2 is FQNEAQ (reference sequence). The V end lost 7 bases, the J end lost 2 bases, and 8 bases lay between the germline ends. The CDR3 runs to 12 residues.

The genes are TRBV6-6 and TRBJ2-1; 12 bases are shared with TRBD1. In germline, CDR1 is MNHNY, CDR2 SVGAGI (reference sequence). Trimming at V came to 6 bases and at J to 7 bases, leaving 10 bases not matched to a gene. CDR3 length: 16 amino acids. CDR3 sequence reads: CASRSLGTGGGNEQFF. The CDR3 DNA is TGTGCCAGCAGATCCCTCGGGACAGGGGGCGGGAATGAGCAGTTCTTC.

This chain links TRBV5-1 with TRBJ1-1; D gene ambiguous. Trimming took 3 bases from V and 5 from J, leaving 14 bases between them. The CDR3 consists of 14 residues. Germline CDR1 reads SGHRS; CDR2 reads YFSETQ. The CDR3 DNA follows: TGCGCCAGCAGCTCAACCGCACCGGGGACTGAAGCTTTCTTT. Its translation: CASSSTAPGTEAFF. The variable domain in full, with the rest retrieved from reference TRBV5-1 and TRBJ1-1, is KAGVTQTPRYLIKTRGQQVTLSCSPISGHRSVSWYQQTPGQGLQFLFEYFSETQRNKGNFPGRFSGRQFSNSRSEMNVSTLELGDSALYLCASSSTAPGTEAFFGQGTRLTVV.

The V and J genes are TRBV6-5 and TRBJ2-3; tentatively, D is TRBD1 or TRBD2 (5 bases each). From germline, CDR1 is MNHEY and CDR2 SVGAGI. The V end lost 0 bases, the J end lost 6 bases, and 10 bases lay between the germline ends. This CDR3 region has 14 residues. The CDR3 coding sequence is TGTGCCAGCAGTTACTCCATCGGGGCGGATACGCAGTATTTT. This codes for CASSYSIGADTQYF.

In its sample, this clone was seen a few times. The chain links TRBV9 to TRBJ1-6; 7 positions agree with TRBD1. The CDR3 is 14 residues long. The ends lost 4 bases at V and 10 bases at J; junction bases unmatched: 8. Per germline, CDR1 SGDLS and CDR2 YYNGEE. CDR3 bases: TGTGCCAGCAGCTCAGGGGGGTCGGGGTCACCCCTCCACTTT. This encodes CASSSGGSGSPLHF.

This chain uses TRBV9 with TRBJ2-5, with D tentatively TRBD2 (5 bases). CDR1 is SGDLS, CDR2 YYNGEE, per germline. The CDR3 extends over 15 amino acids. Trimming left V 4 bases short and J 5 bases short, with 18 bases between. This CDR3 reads CASSPRPASGETQYF. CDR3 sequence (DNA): TGTGCCAGCAGCCCTCGACCCGCCTCGGGGGAGACCCAGTACTTC.

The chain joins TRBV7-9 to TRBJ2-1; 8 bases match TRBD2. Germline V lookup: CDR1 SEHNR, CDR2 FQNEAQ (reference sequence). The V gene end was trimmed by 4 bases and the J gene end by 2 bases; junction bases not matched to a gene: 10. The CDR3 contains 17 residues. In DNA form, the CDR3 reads TGTGCCAGCAGCTCACCTACTAGCGGCCCTCCCTACAATGAGCAGTTCTTC. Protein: CASSSPTSGPPYNEQFF.

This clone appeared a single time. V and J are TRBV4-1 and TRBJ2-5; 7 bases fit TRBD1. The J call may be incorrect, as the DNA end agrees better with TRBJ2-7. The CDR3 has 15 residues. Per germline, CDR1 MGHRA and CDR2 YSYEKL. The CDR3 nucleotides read TGCGCCAGCAGCCAAGTACAGGGGCCCCTCTACGAGCAGTACTTC. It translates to CASSQVQGPLYEQYF.

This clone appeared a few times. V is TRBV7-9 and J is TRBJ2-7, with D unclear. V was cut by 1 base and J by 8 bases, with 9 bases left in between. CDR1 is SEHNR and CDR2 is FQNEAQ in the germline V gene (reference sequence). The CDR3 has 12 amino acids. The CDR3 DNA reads TGTGCCAGCAGCTTAGGAGTATCACAGCAGTACTTC. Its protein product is CASSLGVSQQYF.

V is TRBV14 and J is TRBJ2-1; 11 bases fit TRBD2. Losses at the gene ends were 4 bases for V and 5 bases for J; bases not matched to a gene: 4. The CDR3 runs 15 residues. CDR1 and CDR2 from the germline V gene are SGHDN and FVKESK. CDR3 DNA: TGTGCCAGCAGCCCTGTGGGACTAGCGGACAATGAGCAGTTCTTC. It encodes CASSPVGLADNEQFF. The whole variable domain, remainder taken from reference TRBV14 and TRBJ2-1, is EAGVTQFPSHSVIEKGQTVTLRCDPISGHDNLYWYRRVMGKEIKFLLHFVKESKQDESGMPNNRFLAERTGGTYSTLKVQPAELEDSGVYFCASSPVGLADNEQFFGPGTRLTVL.

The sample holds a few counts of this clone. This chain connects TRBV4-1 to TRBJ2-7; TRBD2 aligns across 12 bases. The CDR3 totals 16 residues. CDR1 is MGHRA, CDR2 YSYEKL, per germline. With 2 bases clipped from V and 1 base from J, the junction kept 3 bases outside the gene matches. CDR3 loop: CASSQSLAGGSYEQYF. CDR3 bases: TGCGCCAGCAGCCAATCCCTAGCGGGAGGGTCCTACGAGCAGTACTTC.

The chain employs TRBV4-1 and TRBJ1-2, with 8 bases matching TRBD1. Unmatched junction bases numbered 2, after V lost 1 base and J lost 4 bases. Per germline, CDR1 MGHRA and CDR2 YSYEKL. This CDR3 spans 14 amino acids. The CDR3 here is CASSQGTGLYGYTF. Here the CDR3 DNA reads TGCGCCAGCAGCCAAGGGACAGGGCTCTATGGCTACACCTTC.

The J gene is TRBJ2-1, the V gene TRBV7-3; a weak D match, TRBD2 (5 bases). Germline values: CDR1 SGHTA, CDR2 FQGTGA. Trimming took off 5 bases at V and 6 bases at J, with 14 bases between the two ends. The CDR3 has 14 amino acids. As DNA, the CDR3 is TGTGCCAGCAGCCTCCTCACTAGTAGCAATGAGCAGTTCTTC. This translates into CASSLLTSSNEQFF.

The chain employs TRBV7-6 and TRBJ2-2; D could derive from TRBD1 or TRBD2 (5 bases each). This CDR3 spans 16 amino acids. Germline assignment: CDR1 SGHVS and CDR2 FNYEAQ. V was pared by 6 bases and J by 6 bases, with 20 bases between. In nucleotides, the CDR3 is TGTGCCAGCAGACCAGGGCGGTCTGGGGGTGCCGGGGAGCTGTTTTTT. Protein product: CASRPGRSGGAGELFF.

The CDR3 protein is CASKHSQGLFPSTDTQYF. The CDR3 coding sequence is TGTGCCAGCAAACACTCCCAGGGGTTATTTCCTAGCACAGATACGCAGTATTTT. The J gene is TRBJ2-3, the V gene TRBV27; possibly TRBD1 for D (6 bases). The CDR3 loop spans 18 amino acids. Per germline, CDR1 MNHEY and CDR2 SMNVEV (reference sequence). V was pared by 7 bases and J by 0 bases, with 23 bases between.

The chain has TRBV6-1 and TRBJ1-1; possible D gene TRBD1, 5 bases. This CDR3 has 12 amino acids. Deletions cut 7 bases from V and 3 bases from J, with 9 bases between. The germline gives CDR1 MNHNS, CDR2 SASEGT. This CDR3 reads CASTWGYTEAFF. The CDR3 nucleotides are TGTGCCAGCACTTGGGGGTACACTGAAGCTTTCTTT.

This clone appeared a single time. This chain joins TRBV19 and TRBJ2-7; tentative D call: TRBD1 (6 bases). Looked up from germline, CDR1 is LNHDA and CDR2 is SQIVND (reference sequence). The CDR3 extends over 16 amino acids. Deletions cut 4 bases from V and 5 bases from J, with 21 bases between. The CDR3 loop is CASSKRQAPFLNEQYF. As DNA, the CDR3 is TGTGCCAGTAGTAAGCGACAGGCCCCGTTTCTAAACGAGCAGTACTTC. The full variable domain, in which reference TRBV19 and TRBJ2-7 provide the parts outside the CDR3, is DGGITQSPKYLFRKEGQNVTLSCEQNLNHDAMYWYRQDPGQGLRLIYYSQIVNDFQKGDIAEGYSVSREKKESFPLTVTSAQKNPTAFYLCASSKRQAPFLNEQYFGPGTRLTVT.

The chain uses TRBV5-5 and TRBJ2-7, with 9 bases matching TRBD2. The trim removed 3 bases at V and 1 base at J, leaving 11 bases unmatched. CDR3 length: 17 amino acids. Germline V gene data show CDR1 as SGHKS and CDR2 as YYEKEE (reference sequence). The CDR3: CASSSQIAGVSSYEQYF. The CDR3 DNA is TGTGCCAGCAGCTCACAGATAGCGGGAGTTTCGTCCTACGAGCAGTACTTC.

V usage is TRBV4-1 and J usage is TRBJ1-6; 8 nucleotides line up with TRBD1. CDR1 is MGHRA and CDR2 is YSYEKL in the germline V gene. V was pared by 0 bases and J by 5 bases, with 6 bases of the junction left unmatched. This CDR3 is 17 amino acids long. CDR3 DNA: TGCGCCAGCAGCCAAGAAGGGTGGGGACAGGATAATTCACCCCTCCACTTT. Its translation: CASSQEGWGQDNSPLHF.